This T cell receptor (beta chain) was sequenced during a study of cytomegalovirus exposure and HLA in healthy donors. Regarding the study as a whole: The authors later linked a missense DCLRE1C variant to TCR beta V- and J-gene trimming. Cytomegalovirus-associated TCR beta chains were listed, numbering roughly 150. Exclusion applied to some V segments, including TRBV6-2 and TRBV6-3, as they were indistinguishable. Reports credit the classifier with highly specific, highly sensitive diagnosis of cytomegalovirus status.

After removal of 2 bases from V and 5 bases from J, the junction contained 7 bases not matched to a gene. Germline CDR1 and CDR2: SGHDT and YYEEEE. This CDR3 contains 15 residues. The PCR had 60 Vbeta and 13 Jbeta primers. Sequencing was performed with immunoSEQ multiplex PCR; in TCRdb, only in-frame clones are kept and a portion is missing. Found here are approximately 130,000 clones, 81% of them singletons; the top ten hold over 4.5%. In the case of this clone: Its antigen is as yet unknown.

Sequencing was performed on PBMCs. This chain links TRBV5-6 with TRBJ2-7; 10 positions agree with TRBD1. This clonotype was sampled from a woman between 40 and 55 years old in good health and CMV-seropositive. The CDR3 sequence is CASSFPGQGTNEQYF. The CDR3 region has the DNA TGTGCCAGCAGCTTTCCGGGACAGGGGACGAACGAGCAGTACTTC. Combining the CDR3 with reference TRBV5-6 and TRBJ2-7 gives the whole variable domain DAGVTQSPTHLIKTRGQQVTLRCSPKSGHDTVSWYQQALGQGPQFIFQYYEEEERQRGNFPDRFSGHQFPNYSSELNVNALLLGDSALYLCASSFPGQGTNEQYFGPGTRLTVT.